The rows below give T cell receptor beta chains drawn from one sample of a study of blood T cell repertoires in COVID-19. The assay was immunoSEQ multiplex PCR, and TCRdb's table has in-frame clones only and misses some. In the table there are 97,000 or so clones, 90% of which are singletons. Sequencing was performed on peripheral blood. The receptors come from a man over 45 with acute or convalescent COVID-19. Both conserved end residues are part of each CDR3. Fields, in order: J gene, V gene, CDR3 length, clone size, D gene, CDR3 protein, CDR3 DNA. A D gene is named only where the DNA matches it firmly. Clone size is not always given. Where it is, it says once, few, many or a class for expanded clones.

>TRBJ2-3|TRBV7-9|15|-|TRBD2
CASSFYGRGADTQYF
TGTGCCAGCAGCTTCTACGGGAGGGGAGCAGATACGCAGTATTTT
>TRBJ2-7|TRBV27|15|-|TRBD2
CASNYQGGSSPEQYF
TGTGCCAGCAACTATCAAGGCGGGAGTTCGCCCGAGCAGTACTTC
>TRBJ2-2|TRBV7-2|16|-|-
CASSSRRIGNTGELFF
TGTGCCAGCAGCTCGCGGCGAATTGGGAACACCGGGGAGCTGTTTTTT
>TRBJ1-5|TRBV6-5|13|-|-
CASLQGSNQPQHF
TGTGCCAGCCTCCAGGGAAGCAATCAGCCCCAGCATTTT
>TRBJ2-1|TRBV19|14|-|-
CASSAGGPLNEQFF
TGTGCCAGTTCGGCCGGAGGGCCGCTCAATGAGCAGTTCTTC
>TRBJ2-7|TRBV18|14|-|TRBD2
CASSIAGGFYEQYF
TGTGCCAGCTCAATAGCGGGAGGGTTCTACGAGCAGTACTTC
>TRBJ1-2|TRBV19|12|-|-
CASSDGAFGYTF
TGTGCCAGTAGTGATGGGGCGTTTGGCTACACCTTC
>TRBJ1-2|TRBV6-2/TRBV6-3|16|-|TRBD1
CASSQPLRDRGIGYTF
TGTGCCAGCAGTCAACCCCTTAGGGACAGAGGTATTGGCTACACCTTC
>TRBJ2-3|TRBV18|15|-|-
CASSPTSGDTDTQYF
TGTGCCAGCTCACCAACCAGCGGCGACACAGATACGCAGTATTTT
>TRBJ2-5|TRBV29-1|15|-|TRBD2
CSVILAGTSEETQYF
TGCAGCGTAATATTAGCCGGGACTAGCGAGGAGACCCAGTACTTC
>TRBJ1-3|TRBV5-5|18|-|-
CASSLGIPTGGSGNTIYF
TGTGCCAGCAGCTTGGGCATTCCCACAGGAGGGTCAGGAAACACCATATATTTT
>TRBJ2-3|TRBV2|15|-|TRBD2
CASAKGLAGWNTQYF
TGTGCCAGCGCAAAAGGCTTAGCGGGATGGAATACGCAGTATTTT
>TRBJ2-1|TRBV5-1|13|-|TRBD1
CASSGDSYNEQFF
TGCGCCAGCAGCGGGGACAGCTACAATGAGCAGTTCTTC
>TRBJ2-3|TRBV7-9|15|-|-
CASSFDSHGTDTQYF
TGTGCCAGCAGCTTTGACTCGCACGGTACAGATACGCAGTATTTT
>TRBJ2-3|TRBV27|13|-|TRBD2
CASSLSAGVTQYF
TGTGCCAGCAGCCTATCGGCGGGAGTTACGCAGTATTTT
>TRBJ2-1|TRBV24-1|12|few|-
CATSAFGNEQFF
TGTGCCACCAGTGCGTTCGGGAATGAGCAGTTCTTC
>TRBJ2-1|TRBV5-1|18|-|TRBD1
CASSTFSPGQGAYNEQFF
TGCGCCAGCAGCACCTTCTCCCCGGGACAGGGGGCCTACAATGAGCAGTTCTTC
>TRBJ1-4|TRBV10-1|15|-|-
CASSESGRVGEKLFF
TGCGCCAGCAGTGAGTCTGGCAGGGTGGGCGAAAAACTGTTTTTT
>TRBJ2-7|TRBV18|12|once|-
CASSPGGVEQYF
TGTGCCAGCTCACCAGGCGGGGTCGAGCAGTACTTC
>TRBJ2-5|TRBV6-2/TRBV6-3|13|-|TRBD1
CASGPGGAETQYF
TGTGCCAGCGGCCCAGGGGGCGCAGAGACCCAGTACTTC
>TRBJ2-7|TRBV28|17|-|-
CASSFSPLASSSYEQYF
TGTGCCAGCAGTTTTTCACCCCTAGCGTCGAGCTCCTACGAGCAGTACTTC
>TRBJ2-2|TRBV9|15|-|TRBD2
CASSVEAGGAGELFF
TGTGCCAGCAGCGTCGAAGCGGGAGGGGCCGGGGAGCTGTTTTTT
>TRBJ2-7|TRBV6-2/TRBV6-3|15|-|-
CASSYVGPGLSEQYF
TGTGCCAGCAGTTACGTGGGGCCCGGGTTGAGCGAGCAGTACTTC
>TRBJ1-2|TRBV6-5|14|-|-
CASTSTGGNYGYTF
TGTGCCAGCACCTCCACAGGCGGTAACTATGGCTACACCTTC
>TRBJ2-1|TRBV19|16|-|TRBD1
CASRWEATGAYNEQFF
TGTGCCAGTCGATGGGAGGCGACAGGGGCGTACAATGAGCAGTTCTTC
>TRBJ2-7|TRBV4-3|17|few|-
CASSQYLSGTNPYEQYF
TGCGCCAGCAGCCAATACCTTTCCGGGACAAACCCCTACGAGCAGTACTTC
>TRBJ2-2|TRBV19|13|-|-
CASSILVEGELFF
TGTGCCAGTAGTATCTTAGTAGAGGGGGAGCTGTTTTTT
>TRBJ1-2|TRBV24-1|15|-|-
CATSDPTGGLGGYTF
TGTGCCACCAGTGACCCGACAGGTGGCCTTGGCGGCTACACCTTC
>TRBJ2-7|TRBV20-1|18|once|TRBD2
CSASWISLAGAALYEQYF
TGCAGTGCTAGTTGGATCTCTCTAGCGGGAGCCGCCCTTTACGAGCAGTACTTC
>TRBJ2-7|TRBV2|13|once|TRBD2
CTSRTSGSYEQYF
TGTACCAGCAGAACTAGCGGGAGTTACGAGCAGTACTTC
>TRBJ1-6|TRBV4-2|19|-|-
CASSQKPQASGGASSPLHF
TGTGCCAGCAGCCAGAAACCGCAGGCAAGCGGGGGCGCCTCTTCACCCCTCCACTTT
>TRBJ1-2|TRBV28|14|-|TRBD1
CASNQGAFRNGYTF
TGTGCCAGCAATCAGGGGGCGTTTAGAAATGGCTACACCTTC
>TRBJ1-4|TRBV30|14|-|TRBD1
CAWGPRDRGDKLFF
TGTGCCTGGGGACCCCGGGACAGGGGAGACAAACTGTTTTTT
>TRBJ1-2|TRBV7-8|14|-|-
CASSVRTGPYGYTF
TGTGCCAGCAGCGTCAGAACAGGGCCCTATGGCTACACCTTC
>TRBJ2-2|TRBV6-6|16|-|TRBD2
CASSLPVLAGPGELFF
TGTGCCAGCAGTCTACCTGTCCTAGCGGGACCCGGGGAGCTGTTTTTT
>TRBJ1-1|TRBV11-2|16|-|-
CASSSSGTLLNTEAFF
TGTGCCAGCAGCTCGTCCGGGACTCTTCTCAACACTGAAGCTTTCTTT
>TRBJ1-5|TRBV6-5|14|-|TRBD1
CASSTDREGQPQHF
TGTGCCAGCAGTACGGACAGGGAGGGTCAGCCCCAGCATTTT
>TRBJ2-7|TRBV5-1|14|once|-
CASSMTGGLYEQYF
TGCGCCAGCAGCATGACAGGAGGCCTCTACGAGCAGTACTTC
>TRBJ2-1|TRBV7-8|15|-|TRBD2
CASSPRLAQINEQFF
TGTGCCAGCAGCCCTCGACTAGCGCAGATCAATGAGCAGTTCTTC
>TRBJ1-1|TRBV14|15|-|-
CASSLSREGRTEAFF
TGTGCCAGCAGCCTCTCCAGGGAAGGACGGACTGAAGCTTTCTTT